This T cell receptor beta chain originates from a study of blood T cell repertoires in COVID-19 (dated by TCRdb to 2020 to 2022). Turning to the overall study: The collaborator samples originated in the United States, Italy and Spain and spanned the acute and convalescent phases of COVID-19. The material from the prospective study consisted of cDNA or gDNA derived from T cells, B-cell-depleted T cells, or PBMCs. The dataset comprised deeply sampled blood TCRbeta repertoires from subjects exposed to, actively infected with, or recovered from COVID-19. The repertoires were released in a freely available public database intended as a resource for research on the immune response to SARS-CoV-2. The samples were drawn from two sources: the first 160 participants of the ongoing ImmuneRACE study, and 950 to 1,500 subjects contributed by 6 global collaborators. Nearly every sample came with metadata listing a de-identified subject ID, COVID-19 status, age in years and sex. Where available, HLA class I and class II types were obtained from metadata supplied by the sample provider rather than from assay-based typing. What the study reported, not specific to this receptor: Clinical and demographic metadata were provided uncurated, with the amount varying by source and participant.

Details on this clone: The antigen this receptor binds is unknown. No qualities accompany the bases; no much larger clone lies one base away.

One collaborating source in Seattle enrolled patients during active infection and followed them longitudinally through the course of disease. The collaborating institutions used their own protocols to collect whole blood in K2EDTA tubes. For TCRbeta analysis, collaborators shipped samples as frozen whole blood, isolated PBMCs, or DNA extracted from either of those sample types. The CDR3 covers 14 residues, taking in both the cysteine and the phenylalanine. Solely the CDR3 DNA is kept, with 42 bases framed from the first base. The germline V gene provides CDR1 SGHDN and CDR2 FVKESK. A distance of 13 bases separates the germline ends of V and J, which lose 4 bases and 4 bases respectively. The immunoSEQ Assay, a bias-controlled multiplex PCR, was used to amplify TCRbeta CDR3 regions from genomic DNA. In the source study's methods: Within the assay, amplification of reference gene primers was used to estimate how many nucleated cells each sample contained. To quantify the absolute abundance of each unique TCRbeta CDR3 rearrangement, sequence reads were collapsed and filtered. For each sample, productive Simpson clonality was calculated as the square root of Simpson's diversity index across productive rearrangements. In TCRdb, the immuneACCESS table is reduced to in-frame sequences with V and J assigned. These tables do not hold every clone; where another copy was compared, an unresolved V gene accounts for under half, and the others remain unexplained. V and J calls and clone size are given by that table; D and trimming were obtained from the DNA. Here the sample has roughly 210,000 clones; 84% occur a single time. The leading ten clones occupy about 11% of the sample.

The sample comprised peripheral blood. The rearrangement combines TRBV14 with TRBJ1-2; TRBD1 might be the D gene, on 5 matching bases. This clonotype was obtained from a woman aged 80 or older with COVID-19, enrolled during active disease. The CDR3 region reads CASSRTPKGYGYTF. Here is the DNA: TGTGCCAGCAGCCGGACACCCAAGGGCTATGGCTACACCTTC. When the CDR3 is completed using the reference TRBV14 and TRBJ1-2 genes on either side, the full variable domain is EAGVTQFPSHSVIEKGQTVTLRCDPISGHDNLYWYRRVMGKEIKFLLHFVKESKQDESGMPNNRFLAERTGGTYSTLKVQPAELEDSGVYFCASSRTPKGYGYTFGSGTRLTVV.